Below are 21 T cell receptor beta chains sequenced from a single sample in a study of T cells in Graves' hyperthyroidism and ophthalmopathy. TCR beta CDR3 regions were amplified from RNA transcripts. The study used the HTBI primer set for a first-round RT-PCR of the TCR CDR3. TCRdb re-analysed the multiplex PCR reads in MiXCR, keeping a single row per CDR3 protein. The sample lists about 640,000 distinct CDR3 sequences, less than 25% occurring once. The specimen was blood. These receptors all come from a man aged 25-45 years with Graves' ophthalmopathy.

The chain recombines TRBV5-1 with TRBJ1-3; maybe TRBD1 (5 bases). Germline V lookup: CDR1 SGHRS, CDR2 YFSETQ. CDR3 size: 15 residues. Trimming cost V 4 bases and J 0 bases, with 11 bases left between them. The CDR3 is CASSQDQGSGNTIYF. DNA for the CDR3: TGCGCCAGCAGCCAAGACCAGGGCTCTGGAAACACCATATATTTT.

The J gene is TRBJ2-5, the V gene TRBV6-2 or TRBV6-3, with D possibly matching TRBD2 (5 bases). The CDR3 extends over 14 amino acids. Germline V gene lookup returns CDR1 MNHEY and CDR2 SVGEGT. The V end lost 7 bases, the J end lost 5 bases, and 17 bases lay between the germline ends. The CDR3 DNA follows: TGTGCCAGCATCCCGGACTCCATAAAGGAGACCCAGTACTTC. It translates to CASIPDSIKETQYF.

In its sample, this clonotype was seen a few times. V is TRBV29-1 and J is TRBJ1-1; TRBD1 aligns across 10 bases. The CDR3 extends over 13 amino acids. Germline-derived CDR1 and CDR2 are SQVTM and ANQGSEA. After removal of 5 bases from V and 4 bases from J, the junction contained 4 bases not matched to a gene. The CDR3 DNA sequence: TGCAGCGTTAAGGACAGGGGGGGCACTGAAGCTTTCTTT. Translating it yields CSVKDRGGTEAFF.

This clonotype was counted at least ten times. J is TRBJ2-1 and V is TRBV7-8; 10 bases fit TRBD2. V was pared by 1 base and J by 0 bases, with 6 bases of the junction left unmatched. The germline V gene encodes CDR1 SGHVS and CDR2 FQNEAQ. There are 18 residues in the CDR3. CDR3 bases: TGTGCCAGCAGCTTAGTCTTGCTAGCGGGAGTCTCCTACAATGAGCAGTTCTTC. Residues: CASSLVLLAGVSYNEQFF.

This clonotype occurred many times. This sequence joins TRBV28 and TRBJ1-1; no clear D. V shed 6 bases and J shed 0 bases, with 8 bases lying between them. Germline V gene lookup returns CDR1 MDHEN and CDR2 SYDVKM. The CDR3 loop spans 13 amino acids. In nucleotides, the CDR3 is TGTGCCAGCAGCTTACAGATGAACACTGAAGCTTTCTTT. Translating gives CASSLQMNTEAFF.

As to this clonotype: A much larger clone lies one base from this, so it may be a read error. This chain uses TRBV30 with TRBJ2-1; D gene ambiguous. The DNA end is a closer match to TRBJ2-7, so the J assignment may be wrong. CDR3 size: 15 residues. CDR1 is GTSNPN and CDR2 is SVGIG in the germline V gene (reference sequence). The CDR3 region has the DNA TGTGCCTGGAGTGGGGGTTCAGGTACATACAATGAGCAGTACTTC. As protein: CAWSGGSGTYNEQYF.

This clonotype was counted many times. The chain carries TRBV12-3 or TRBV12-4 and TRBJ1-4, with D uncertain. Trimming cost V 4 bases and J 0 bases, with 6 bases left between them. CDR3 length: 14 residues. The CDR3 here is CASSSDATNEKLFF. In DNA, the CDR3 is TGTGCCAGCAGTTCGGACGCAACTAATGAAAAACTGTTTTTT.

The chain uses TRBV20-1 and TRBJ1-2, with a possible D match to TRBD1 (6 bases). Germline V gene sequence: CDR1 DFQATT, CDR2 SNEGSKA (reference sequence). The V end lost 6 bases, the J end lost 0 bases, and 11 bases lay between the germline ends. The CDR3 covers 13 residues. This CDR3 reads CSAGGQPNYGYTF. In nucleotides, the CDR3 is TGCAGTGCCGGGGGGCAGCCTAACTATGGCTACACCTTC.

Ten or more counts support this clonotype. The chain employs TRBV28 and TRBJ1-1, with TRBD1 as a possible D gene (6 bases). Germline-derived CDR1 and CDR2 are MDHEN and SYDVKM. There are 13 residues in the CDR3. Trimming took 3 bases from V and 4 from J, leaving 9 bases between them. CDR3 DNA: TGTGCCAGCAGTTTTCGGGGGGCCACTGAAGCTTTCTTT. It translates to CASSFRGATEAFF.

The rearrangement links TRBV20-1 to TRBJ2-1; 11 positions agree with TRBD2. The germline gives CDR1 DFQATT, CDR2 SNEGSKA (reference sequence). V lost 6 bases and J lost 8; bases outside the gene matches: 12. The CDR3 is made up of 15 amino acids. CDR3 nucleotide sequence: TGCAGTGCCGAGCGTAGCGGGAGGGCCGGGGATGAGCAGTTCTTC. This encodes CSAERSGRAGDEQFF.

This clonotype was counted a few times. This chain connects TRBV4-2 to TRBJ2-1, with D possibly being TRBD2 (6 bases). Between the trimmed V and J ends, which lost 3 bases and 9 bases, there was a span of 21 bases. The CDR3 sequence is 16 residues long. The germline CDR1 and CDR2 sequences are LGHNA and YNFKEQ. The CDR3 loop is CASSQAHTGTSGEQFF. The DNA for the CDR3 is TGTGCCAGCAGCCAGGCGCATACCGGGACTTCAGGTGAGCAGTTCTTC.

The CDR3 region is CASSLVRNFDEQYF. In DNA, the CDR3 is TGTGCCAGCAGCTTAGTTCGGAATTTCGACGAGCAGTACTTC. This chain uses TRBV7-9 with TRBJ2-7; D gene unclear. The germline gives CDR1 SEHNR, CDR2 FQNEAQ (reference sequence). The CDR3 length is 14 residues. V was pared by 1 base and J by 5 bases, with 12 bases between.

In this sample, this clonotype turned up a few times. The chain links TRBV19 to TRBJ2-3, with 7 bases identical to TRBD2. The CDR3 is 18 amino acids. Germline trimming cut 2 bases from V and 6 bases from J; bases unmatched to any gene: 17. The V gene's germline CDR1 is LNHDA and CDR2 SQIVND (reference sequence). The CDR3 region has the DNA TGTGCCAGTAGTATAAGCCATGCCAGACTAGCCGCGAGGGATACGCAGTATTTT. Translated: CASSISHARLAARDTQYF.

J is TRBJ2-5 and V is TRBV5-1, with D maybe TRBD2 (6 bases). The germline V and J ends were trimmed by 0 bases and 5 bases, with 14 bases remaining between them. The CDR3 loop spans 15 amino acids. The germline gives CDR1 SGHRS, CDR2 YFSETQ. The CDR3 loop reads CASSLDIGGFETQYF. CDR3 nucleotide sequence: TGCGCCAGCAGCTTGGATATTGGGGGGTTTGAGACCCAGTACTTC.

The table lists this clonotype with a few counts. The CDR3 region is CSAEAGQGLYEQYF. Written as DNA, the CDR3 is TGCAGTGCTGAGGCCGGACAGGGACTCTACGAGCAGTACTTC. The rearrangement joins TRBV20-1 to TRBJ2-7; 8 bases fit TRBD1. This CDR3 contains 14 residues. V shed 5 bases and J 3 bases; nucleotides not matched to a gene: 9. Germline-derived CDR1 and CDR2 are DFQATT and SNEGSKA (reference sequence).

This chain connects TRBV6-1 to TRBJ2-1, with D maybe TRBD2 (7 bases). The CDR3 consists of 15 residues. Germline V lookup: CDR1 MNHNS, CDR2 SASEGT. Trimming stripped 8 bases from V and 2 bases from J, with 16 bases between. This CDR3 reads CASEGEGGTYNEQFF. The CDR3 DNA reads as TGTGCCAGCGAGGGGGAGGGGGGTACCTACAATGAGCAGTTCTTC.

This clonotype was found many times. The chain has TRBV28 and TRBJ1-1; 9 positions agree with TRBD1. The ends lost 4 bases at V and 4 bases at J; junction bases unmatched: 4. The germline V gene has CDR1 MDHEN and CDR2 SYDVKM. CDR3 size: 14 residues. The DNA of the CDR3 is TGTGCCAGCAGTTCCGGACAGGGGCGCACTGAAGCTTTCTTT. Protein product: CASSSGQGRTEAFF.

This clonotype was observed many times. This chain connects TRBV7-8 to TRBJ2-5; tentative D call: TRBD2 (5 bases). The CDR3 runs to 14 residues. The germline V and J ends were trimmed by 4 bases and 3 bases, with 12 bases remaining between them. Germline V gene lookup returns CDR1 SGHVS and CDR2 FQNEAQ. The CDR3 DNA reads TGTGCCAGCAGCTACCCTGAACTAGAAGAGACCCAGTACTTC. Encoded protein: CASSYPELEETQYF.

This clonotype was seen a handful of times. The rearrangement links TRBV7-9 to TRBJ2-1; 7 nucleotides line up with TRBD1. V trimming: 5 bases; J trimming: 5 bases; junction bases outside the gene matches: 9. CDR1 SEHNR and CDR2 FQNEAQ come from the germline V gene (reference sequence). The CDR3 runs 15 residues. Here the CDR3 reads CASSTRQGIHNEQFF. In DNA form, the CDR3 reads TGTGCCAGCAGCACCCGACAGGGAATCCACAATGAGCAGTTCTTC.

The table lists this clonotype with a few counts. V and J are TRBV5-8 and TRBJ2-3; TRBD2 aligns across 7 bases. V was clipped by 0 bases and J by 1 base; unmatched bases: 5. CDR1 and CDR2 (germline): SGHTS, YDEGEE. This CDR3 contains 16 residues. The CDR3: CASSLEGEGRTDTQYF. DNA of the CDR3: TGTGCCAGCAGCTTGGAAGGGGAGGGACGCACAGATACGCAGTATTTT.

The J gene is TRBJ2-5, the V gene TRBV6-2 or TRBV6-3; weak D call: TRBD1 (6 bases). Germline loops: CDR1 MNHEY, CDR2 SVGEGT. The CDR3 spans 17 residues. V gave up 2 bases and J gave up 3 bases, with 19 bases separating them. As DNA, the CDR3 is TGTGCCAGCAGTTACCGACAGGACTTGATAGGGGAAGAGACCCAGTACTTC. It specifies CASSYRQDLIGEETQYF.